This T cell receptor (beta chain) was identified in a study of cytomegalovirus exposure and HLA in healthy donors. At the level of the study: In an early release, HLA-typed donors contributed tens of millions of unique TCR sequences. Study results and caveats: The only immune exposure information that was available was CMV serostatus.

Turning to this clone: Its antigen is unidentified.

The study ran its PCR with 60 Vbeta and 13 Jbeta primers. The method was immunoSEQ multiplex PCR; TCRdb's version includes in-frame clones alone and lacks a portion of them. The sample's table shows 200,000 or so clones. With 5 bases clipped from V and 5 bases from J, the junction kept 1 base outside the gene matches. This CDR3 is built from 12 residues. Germline V gives CDR1 SGHTA, CDR2 FQGNSA. The sequenced material came from PBMCs. This receptor was taken from a boy younger than 18 in good health and CMV-seronegative. The chain is built from TRBV7-2 and TRBJ1-1, with TRBD1 matching 8 bases. CDR3 coding DNA: TGTGCCAGCAGCCACAGGGGGACTGAAGCTTTCTTT. Its translation: CASSHRGTEAFF. The whole variable domain, remainder taken from reference TRBV7-2 and TRBJ1-1, is GAGVSQSPSNKVTEKGKDVELRCDPISGHTALYWYRQSLGQGLEFLIYFQGNSAPDKSGLPSDRFSAERTGGSVSTLTIQRTQQEDSAVYLCASSHRGTEAFFGQGTRLTVV.